This is a list of T cell receptor beta chains from one sample in a study of blood T cell repertoires in COVID-19. Measured with immunoSEQ multiplex PCR; TCRdb has only the in-frame clones, and not every one. The sample records 360,000 or so clones, roughly 90% being singletons. The sample taken for sequencing was peripheral blood. The source is a woman in her fifties or sixties with COVID-19, enrolled during active disease. CDR3s include the opening cysteine and the closing phenylalanine or tryptophan. A D gene is named only where the DNA matches it firmly. The size of a clone is reported for some rows only, either as once, few or many, or as a class for expanded clones.

CDR3nt	CDR3aa	v_gene	j_gene	d_gene	abundance
TGTGCCAGCAGTCTTCGACAGAACACTGAAGCTTTCTTT	CASSLRQNTEAFF	TRBV6-5	TRBJ1-1	-	-
TGTGCCAGCAGCCAAGGCAGGGGGGATGAAGCTTTCTTT	CASSQGRGDEAFF	TRBV3-1/TRBV3-2	TRBJ1-1	TRBD1	-
TGCGCCAGCAGCTTGACCTCAGGGGTTAGAACTGAAGCTTTCTTT	CASSLTSGVRTEAFF	TRBV5-1	TRBJ1-1	-	-
TGTGCCACCGACAGGGACTATAATTCACCCCTCCACTTT	CATDRDYNSPLHF	TRBV6-5	TRBJ1-6	TRBD1	-
TGTGCCAGCAGAGGACTAGCGTGGGAGACCCAGTACTTC	CASRGLAWETQYF	TRBV6-5	TRBJ2-5	TRBD2	-
TGTGCCAGTAGTATCCCGGACAGGGGATACCAGCCCCAGCATTTT	CASSIPDRGYQPQHF	TRBV19	TRBJ1-5	TRBD1	-
TGTGCCAGCTCTGAGAAGGGACAGGGGAGGACTGAAGCTTTCTTT	CASSEKGQGRTEAFF	TRBV18	TRBJ1-1	TRBD1	-
TGCGCCAGCAGCCAAGACGGCACAGATACGCAGTATTTT	CASSQDGTDTQYF	TRBV4-1	TRBJ2-3	-	-
TGCGCCAGCAGCCAAGACAGGGGGAACGGCGAGCAGTACTTC	CASSQDRGNGEQYF	TRBV4-1	TRBJ2-7	TRBD1	-
TGTGCCAGCAGCCGGGGAGAGGGAGAAAAACTGTTTTTT	CASSRGEGEKLFF	TRBV7-9	TRBJ1-4	-	-
TGTGCCAGCAGTTACCTGTCAGGGGTCGGCACCGGGGAGCTGTTTTTT	CASSYLSGVGTGELFF	TRBV6-5	TRBJ2-2	-	few
TGTGCCATCAGTGACCACAACCAGGGTGGTTCCTACGAGCAGTACTTC	CAISDHNQGGSYEQYF	TRBV10-3	TRBJ2-7	-	-
TGTGCCAGTAGTAACTCGGGACAGGGCGCCTACGAGCAGTACTTC	CASSNSGQGAYEQYF	TRBV19	TRBJ2-7	TRBD1	-
TGTGCCAGCAGTTCCACTCCGGGGACTGAAGCTTTCTTT	CASSSTPGTEAFF	TRBV6-5	TRBJ1-1	-	-
TGTGCCAGCAGTGGCGGAGGGCTTGGTAATTCACCCCTCCACTTT	CASSGGGLGNSPLHF	TRBV2	TRBJ1-6	-	once
TGCGCCAGCAGCCCCTCGGGACACCAGAACACTGAAGCTTTCTTT	CASSPSGHQNTEAFF	TRBV4-1	TRBJ1-1	-	-
TGCGCCAGCAGCTTGGACAGTTTCTATGGCTACACCTTC	CASSLDSFYGYTF	TRBV5-1	TRBJ1-2	-	-
TGTGCCAGCAGTTATGATGGGACTACAGAGACCCAGTACTTC	CASSYDGTTETQYF	TRBV6-5	TRBJ2-5	TRBD2	-
TGTGCCAGCAGCTTAGAAGTTACCGGCGGGTACGGAAACACCATATATTTT	CASSLEVTGGYGNTIYF	TRBV7-9	TRBJ1-3	-	-
TGTGCCAGCAGACGACTAGCGGGGGGACGCGGGGAGCTGTTTTTT	CASRRLAGGRGELFF	TRBV6-6	TRBJ2-2	TRBD2	-
TGTGCCAGCAGCTTAGACGGGCTGGGGCCGGCTGAAGCTTTCTTT	CASSLDGLGPAEAFF	TRBV7-2	TRBJ1-1	-	-
TGTGCCAGCAGCTTAGGGGGACAGGGCAATGGCTACACCTTC	CASSLGGQGNGYTF	TRBV7-2	TRBJ1-2	TRBD1	-
TGCGCCAGCAGCTTGGGCGACAGCAGCTCTGGAAACACCATATATTTT	CASSLGDSSSGNTIYF	TRBV5-1	TRBJ1-3	-	-
TGTGCCAGCAGCTGGGGGCCAAATCAGCCCCAGCATTTT	CASSWGPNQPQHF	TRBV7-3	TRBJ1-5	-	-
TGTGCCAGCAGCTTAGGTGCGGGGAGATACGAGCAGTACTTC	CASSLGAGRYEQYF	TRBV7-2	TRBJ2-7	-	-
TGTGCCAGCTCACCCGGGGTATCTTCACCCCTCCACTTT	CASSPGVSSPLHF	TRBV18	TRBJ1-6	-	once
TGTGCCAGTACAGCGTCAGGGACTAGCGAGTACAATGAGCAGTTCTTC	CASTASGTSEYNEQFF	TRBV19	TRBJ2-1	TRBD2	-
TGTGCCAGCAATAAGGGAGGGGCGAGCTCCTATAATTCACCCCTCCACTTT	CASNKGGASSYNSPLHF	TRBV28	TRBJ1-6	-	-
TGTGCCAGCAGTGGGGAGCAAAATCAGCCCCAGCATTTT	CASSGEQNQPQHF	TRBV2	TRBJ1-5	-	-
TGCGCCAGCAGCTTGGGGCCGGCAGGGCTGGTGGCTGAAAAACTGTTTTTT	CASSLGPAGLVAEKLFF	TRBV5-1	TRBJ1-4	-	-
TGTGCCAGCAGCTTAGTTGTGACTACGAATCGAGAGACCCAGTACTTC	CASSLVVTTNRETQYF	TRBV7-9	TRBJ2-5	-	-
TGTGCCAGCAGCCAAGGCCAGGGCTCTGGAAACACCATATATTTT	CASSQGQGSGNTIYF	TRBV3-1/TRBV3-2	TRBJ1-3	-	-
TGTGCCAGCAGGAGACACCCGACGAACACCGGGGAGCTGTTTTTT	CASRRHPTNTGELFF	TRBV6-5	TRBJ2-2	-	-
TGTGCCAGCAGCGGAAGCGGGGGGGGGTACAATGAGCAGTTCTTC	CASSGSGGGYNEQFF	TRBV9	TRBJ2-1	TRBD2	-
TGTGCCAGCAGTTCGCGGGGGGGAGCTTTCTTT	CASSSRGGAFF	TRBV6-2/TRBV6-3	TRBJ1-1	-	-
TGTGCCAGTAGTATCCTGAATTCACCCCTCCACTTT	CASSILNSPLHF	TRBV19	TRBJ1-6	-	-
TGTGCCAGTAGTATCCAGGGTTGGAAGACTGAAGCTTTCTTT	CASSIQGWKTEAFF	TRBV19	TRBJ1-1	-	-
TGCGCCAGCAGGCCCCAGGGTCTAGCCAAAAACATTCAGTACTTC	CASRPQGLAKNIQYF	TRBV5-1	TRBJ2-4	-	few
TGCGCCAGCAGCCAAAACCCCATAAGCGGGGGTTCGAGGGAGCAGTACTTC	CASSQNPISGGSREQYF	TRBV4-1	TRBJ2-7	TRBD2	-
TGTGCCAGCTCACCACCGGGACAGGGGGCGAATCGTAATGGCTACACCTTC	CASSPPGQGANRNGYTF	TRBV18	TRBJ1-2	TRBD1	few
TGTGCCAGCAGCCACTCGGTACAGGGGGCTAGTGGAAACACCATATATTTT	CASSHSVQGASGNTIYF	TRBV28	TRBJ1-3	TRBD1	-
TGTGCCAGCAGTCTCCTTTTTCACTATGGCTACACCTTC	CASSLLFHYGYTF	TRBV12-3/TRBV12-4	TRBJ1-2	-	few
TGTGCCAGCAGTTTGGGGACAGGGAATTCACCCCTCCACTTT	CASSLGTGNSPLHF	TRBV6-5	TRBJ1-6	TRBD1	-
TGTGCCACCAGTGATCCGGGGAGCTCTGGAAACACCATATATTTT	CATSDPGSSGNTIYF	TRBV24-1	TRBJ1-3	-	-
TGCGCCAGCAGCTCACAGGGGGCGGGTGGCTACACCTTC	CASSSQGAGGYTF	TRBV5-1	TRBJ1-2	TRBD1	-
TGTGCCAGCAGCCAAGATAAGGGCAGGGGTTTTAACACTGAAGCTTTCTTT	CASSQDKGRGFNTEAFF	TRBV14	TRBJ1-1	-	-
TGTGCCATCAGTGAGGGGGGGACAGGGCATGAAAAACTGTTTTTT	CAISEGGTGHEKLFF	TRBV10-3	TRBJ1-4	TRBD1	-
TGTGCCAGTAGTATGGACAGGGGTATGTATGGCTACACCTTC	CASSMDRGMYGYTF	TRBV19	TRBJ1-2	TRBD1	-